These 31 T cell receptor beta chains were all obtained from the same sample, sequenced in a study of blood T cell repertoires in COVID-19. Libraries were prepared by immunoSEQ multiplex PCR; TCRdb keeps only in-frame clonotypes and omits some of them. The profile shows a few hundred thousand clones, 80% to 85% of them singletons. Sequenced: peripheral blood. Receptors were obtained from a man aged 25 to 40 with active or convalescent COVID-19.

This chain connects TRBV27 to TRBJ2-1; D is unclear. Germline assignment: CDR1 MNHEY and CDR2 SMNVEV (reference sequence). V gave up 0 bases and J gave up 6 bases, with 15 bases separating them. The CDR3 runs to 16 residues. The CDR3 DNA follows: TGTGCCAGCAGTTTATCGAGAGCAGTGAGGCCCAATGAGCAGTTCTTC. This codes for CASSLSRAVRPNEQFF.

This chain connects TRBV28 to TRBJ2-1, with a weak D call TRBD1 (5 bases). The V and J ends lost 5 bases and 0 bases respectively, with 20 bases between them. There are 18 residues in the CDR3. Germline V gives CDR1 MDHEN, CDR2 SYDVKM. This CDR3 is CASSLSKGSSNSYNEQFF. In DNA, the CDR3 is TGTGCCAGCAGTCTAAGTAAGGGGTCATCGAACTCCTACAATGAGCAGTTCTTC.

The chain couples TRBV5-4 to TRBJ1-6; possible D gene TRBD1, 6 bases. From germline, CDR1 is SGHNT and CDR2 YYREEE (reference sequence). Trimming removed 2 bases at V and 7 bases at J, with 13 bases between. The CDR3 length is 15 residues. The CDR3 region has the DNA TGTGCCAGCAGCTTAACCGGGACACCCAATTCACCCCTCCACTTT. Translating it yields CASSLTGTPNSPLHF. Full variable domain (remainder filled in from reference TRBV5-4 and TRBJ1-6): ETGVTQSPTHLIKTRGQQVTLRCSSQSGHNTVSWYQQALGQGPQFIFQYYREEENGRGNFPPRFSGLQFPNYSSELNVNALELDDSALYLCASSLTGTPNSPLHFGNGTRLTVT.

This clone was observed a few times. V usage is TRBV12-3 or TRBV12-4 and J usage is TRBJ1-1; D unclear. V was clipped by 5 bases and J by 3 bases, with 4 bases between them. This CDR3 is built from 11 residues. The CDR3: CASSAYTEAFF. The CDR3 DNA reads as TGTGCCAGCAGTGCGTACACTGAAGCTTTCTTT.

The chain carries TRBV14 and TRBJ2-7, with D maybe TRBD2 (6 bases). The CDR3 contains 13 residues. Trimming shortened V by 1 base and J by 7 bases, and 11 bases separated the two germline ends. CDR1 and CDR2 (germline): SGHDN, FVKESK. CDR3 sequence reads: CASSQVLGGEQYF. The CDR3 DNA reads as TGTGCCAGCAGCCAAGTTCTGGGGGGAGAGCAGTACTTC.

This chain links TRBV19 with TRBJ1-1; 9 nucleotides line up with TRBD1. V dropped 7 bases and J dropped 5; count of bases not matched to a gene: 14. CDR1 and CDR2 from the germline V gene are LNHDA and SQIVND (reference sequence). This CDR3 has 16 amino acids. The CDR3 nucleotides read TGTGCCAGTACATTAACAGGGGGCCGTGGTAGGACTGAAGCTTTCTTT. This sequence encodes CASTLTGGRGRTEAFF.

The chain has TRBV4-1 and TRBJ2-7; the D is unclear. CDR1 and CDR2 from the germline V gene are MGHRA and YSYEKL. Trimming removed 4 bases at V and 5 bases at J, with 6 bases between. CDR3 length: 11 residues. CDR3 in amino acids: CASSRGDEQYF. The CDR3 DNA sequence: TGCGCCAGCAGCCGAGGAGACGAGCAGTACTTC.

This clone was seen a single time. The rearrangement joins TRBV5-5 to TRBJ2-3; no clear D. V lost 0 bases and J 2 bases, leaving 7 bases between the germline ends. Germline V gene lookup returns CDR1 SGHKS and CDR2 YYEKEE (reference sequence). This CDR3 spans 14 amino acids. The DNA for the CDR3 is TGTGCCAGCAGCTTGGGAGCCTACACAGATACGCAGTATTTT. Amino acid sequence: CASSLGAYTDTQYF.

The chain employs TRBV30 and TRBJ1-5, with no clear D. The CDR3 length is 15 residues. Trimming pared 3 bases from V and 1 base from J, leaving 13 bases between. Per the germline V gene, CDR1 is GTSNPN and CDR2 is SVGIG (reference sequence). The CDR3: CAWRMPGGSNQPQHF. CDR3 in DNA: TGTGCCTGGAGGATGCCCGGCGGGAGCAATCAGCCCCAGCATTTT. The full variable domain, with the rest looked up from reference TRBV30 and TRBJ1-5, is SQTIHQWPATLVQPVGSPLSLECTVEGTSNPNLYWYRQAAGRGLQLLFYSVGIGQISSEVPQNLSASRPQDRQFILSSKKLLLSDSGFYLCAWRMPGGSNQPQHFGDGTRLSIL.

This clone was seen only once. Written as DNA, the CDR3 is TGTGCCAGCTTCCCCGTTGAGGGACTATTACAAGAGACCCAGTACTTC. Translation gives CASFPVEGLLQETQYF. The V call is TRBV2, the J call TRBJ2-5; TRBD2 matches at 7 bases. The V segment lost 8 bases and the J segment 2 bases; nucleotides outside the gene matches: 14. The CDR3 is made up of 16 amino acids. CDR1 and CDR2 from the germline V gene are SNHLY and FYNNEI.

The rearrangement uses TRBV7-8 and TRBJ2-7; no reliable D call. CDR3 size: 14 residues. The V end lost 0 bases, the J end lost 1 base, and 7 bases lay between the germline ends. Germline V gene data show CDR1 as SGHVS and CDR2 as FQNEAQ. In DNA form, the CDR3 reads TGTGCCAGCAGCTTAGCTCCCAATTCCTACGAGCAGTACTTC. Encoded protein: CASSLAPNSYEQYF.

The chain has TRBV19 and TRBJ1-5, with TRBD1 as a possible D gene (5 bases). The CDR3 consists of 16 residues. Trimming removed 5 bases at V and 7 bases at J, with 21 bases between. In germline, CDR1 is LNHDA, CDR2 SQIVND (reference sequence). Here the CDR3 DNA reads TGTGCCAGTAGTGACGTACGGGGACTGGTCTGGCAGCCCCAGCATTTT. Translating gives CASSDVRGLVWQPQHF.

The rearrangement links TRBV20-1 to TRBJ2-7, with D perhaps TRBD2 (6 bases). The CDR3 sequence is 11 residues long. Germline lookup yields CDR1 DFQATT and CDR2 SNEGSKA (reference sequence). The DNA of the CDR3 is TGCAGGGCGACTAGTCCCTACGAGCAGTACTTC. This encodes CRATSPYEQYF.

The chain couples TRBV30 to TRBJ1-4; D gene ambiguous. This CDR3 spans 16 amino acids. Germline lookup yields CDR1 GTSNPN and CDR2 SVGIG (reference sequence). V was trimmed by 5 bases and J by 3 bases, leaving 19 bases between them. The CDR3, as DNA: TGTGCCTGGGGGAGAGGAGACCTAACTGCTAATGAAAAACTGTTTTTT. Amino acid sequence: CAWGRGDLTANEKLFF.

The gene calls are TRBV18 and TRBJ2-7; TRBD1 aligns across 8 bases. The J segment lost 0 bases and the V segment lost 4 bases, leaving 11 bases of the junction unmatched. Germline CDR1 reads KGHSH; CDR2 reads LQKENI. The CDR3 is made up of 17 amino acids. CDR3 sequence: CASSLSTGALSSYEQYF. Written as DNA, the CDR3 is TGTGCCAGCTCACTCTCGACAGGGGCCCTTAGCTCCTACGAGCAGTACTTC.

The chain combines TRBV7-9 with TRBJ2-5, with D perhaps TRBD2 (7 bases). Trimming left V 5 bases short and J 4 bases short, with 11 bases between. CDR1 is SEHNR and CDR2 is FQNEAQ in the germline V gene (reference sequence). The CDR3 consists of 13 residues. In nucleotides, the CDR3 is TGTGCCAGCAGCCGGGGGGCAGCAGAGACCCAGTACTTC. Protein product: CASSRGAAETQYF. Filled out from reference TRBV7-9 and TRBJ2-5, the complete variable domain reads DTGVSQNPRHKITKRGQNVTFRCDPISEHNRLYWYRQTLGQGPEFLTYFQNEAQLEKSRLLSDRFSAERPKGSFSTLEIQRTEQGDSAMYLCASSRGAAETQYFGPGTRLLVL.

CDR3 sequence (DNA): TGTGCCAGCAGCGTATGGCCTAGCGGACTTTACGAGCAGTACTTC. Its translation: CASSVWPSGLYEQYF. J is TRBJ2-7 and V is TRBV9, with 7 bases that match TRBD2. CDR1 SGDLS and CDR2 YYNGEE come from the germline V gene. The trim removed 1 base at V and 4 bases at J, leaving 8 bases unmatched. The CDR3 is made up of 15 amino acids.

In this sample, this clone turned up once. V usage is TRBV4-1 and J usage is TRBJ1-1; D may be TRBD1 (6 bases). Deletions cut 5 bases from V and 0 bases from J, with 13 bases between. Germline lookup yields CDR1 MGHRA and CDR2 YSYEKL. The CDR3 consists of 15 residues. The CDR3 loop is CASSYRQVLNTEAFF. Here the CDR3 DNA reads TGCGCCAGCAGCTACAGACAGGTGTTGAACACTGAAGCTTTCTTT.

The chain couples TRBV28 to TRBJ1-1; tentative D call: TRBD1 (5 bases). Trimming shortened V by 6 bases and J by 4 bases, and 15 bases separated the two germline ends. The CDR3 is made up of 14 amino acids. Looked up from germline, CDR1 is MDHEN and CDR2 is SYDVKM. CDR3 sequence (DNA): TGTGCCAGCAGAGGGGTGGGGGGGTTCACTGAAGCTTTCTTT. Translated: CASRGVGGFTEAFF.

The genes are TRBV20-1 and TRBJ1-2; TRBD1 aligns across 7 bases. The J segment lost 3 bases and the V segment lost 3 bases, leaving 10 bases of the junction unmatched. Germline V gene lookup returns CDR1 DFQATT and CDR2 SNEGSKA (reference sequence). The CDR3 spans 15 residues. The CDR3 loop is CSASGQGGEDYGYTF. CDR3 coding DNA: TGCAGTGCTAGTGGTCAGGGGGGCGAGGACTATGGCTACACCTTC.

Notes on this clone: Other DNA sequences from this sample encode an identical CDR3 as well. The chain links TRBV7-9 to TRBJ1-4; a possible D gene is TRBD1 (6 bases). The CDR3 is 14 residues long. The ends were cut back, 2 bases at V and 2 bases at J, with 6 bases in the middle. CDR1 is SEHNR and CDR2 is FQNEAQ in the germline V gene (reference sequence). CDR3 amino acids: CASSLTGTNEKLFF. The CDR3, as DNA: TGTGCCAGCAGCTTAACAGGGACTAATGAAAAACTGTTTTTT.

The sample holds one count of this clone. This chain links TRBV7-3 with TRBJ1-1; unclear D gene. CDR1 and CDR2 (germline): SGHTA, FQGTGA. This CDR3 has 13 residues. The ends were cut back, 4 bases at V and 2 bases at J, with 8 bases in the middle. The DNA of the CDR3 is TGTGCCAGCAGCTCGAGCCTCAACACTGAAGCTTTCTTT. Its translation is CASSSSLNTEAFF.

This chain links TRBV7-2 with TRBJ2-1, with D perhaps TRBD1 (5 bases). CDR3 length equals 15 residues. The germline V gene encodes CDR1 SGHTA and CDR2 FQGNSA. Between the trimmed V and J ends, which lost 5 bases and 5 bases, there was a span of 16 bases. The CDR3 here is CASSGERTGDNEQFF. CDR3 nucleotides: TGTGCCAGCAGCGGAGAAAGAACAGGAGACAATGAGCAGTTCTTC.

This chain connects TRBV6-5 to TRBJ1-1; no reliable D call. V was shortened by 5 bases and J by 3 bases, with 4 bases between the two germline ends. The CDR3 has 11 residues. Per the germline V gene, CDR1 is MNHEY and CDR2 is SVGAGI. The chain's CDR3 is CASSQYTEAFF. The DNA of the CDR3 is TGTGCCAGCAGTCAGTACACTGAAGCTTTCTTT.

The genes are TRBV4-2 and TRBJ2-7; TRBD2 is a possible D gene (7 bases). CDR1 LGHNA and CDR2 YNFKEQ come from the germline V gene. CDR3 length: 17 amino acids. Trimming pared 0 bases from V and 2 bases from J, leaving 17 bases between. CDR3 loop: CASSQDHRASGAYEQYF. DNA of the CDR3: TGTGCCAGCAGCCAAGATCACAGGGCTAGCGGAGCCTACGAGCAGTACTTC.

The sample holds a few counts of this clone. V gene TRBV19 combines with J gene TRBJ1-4, with a weak D call TRBD1 (6 bases). The V gene's germline CDR1 is LNHDA and CDR2 SQIVND (reference sequence). V was shortened by 4 bases and J by 10 bases, with 13 bases between the two germline ends. The CDR3 covers 13 residues. CDR3 DNA: TGTGCCAGTAGTACGACAGGTTCCCGAAAACTGTTTTTT. Translating it yields CASSTTGSRKLFF.

V usage is TRBV9 and J usage is TRBJ2-5, with unresolved D. Germline V CDR1 and CDR2: SGDLS, YYNGEE. This CDR3 spans 14 amino acids. V lost 0 bases and J lost 2, with 8 bases in between. The CDR3 DNA follows: TGTGCCAGCAGCGTAGGTCGCAGACAAGAGACCCAGTACTTC. It yields the protein CASSVGRRQETQYF.

The rearrangement joins TRBV18 to TRBJ2-5; 7 bases agree with TRBD2. The CDR3 is 14 amino acids. The junction had 2 bases not matched to a gene; V was cut back by 1 base and J by 3 bases. Germline CDR1 KGHSH, CDR2 LQKENI. The CDR3 here is CASSPRLAEETQYF. The DNA for the CDR3 is TGTGCCAGCTCACCACGTCTAGCGGAAGAGACCCAGTACTTC.

The J gene is TRBJ1-3, the V gene TRBV4-2; the D gene is possibly TRBD1 (5 bases). V lost 5 bases, J lost 10 bases, and 21 bases lay in between. This CDR3 is 15 amino acids long. The germline gives CDR1 LGHNA, CDR2 YNFKEQ. The CDR3 DNA follows: TGTGCCAGCAGCGGGACGGTGGGCGGGGCGCAAACCATATATTTT. This gives the protein CASSGTVGGAQTIYF.

This clone showed up just a few times. The chain couples TRBV5-1 to TRBJ1-6, with 8 bases lining up with TRBD1. Trimming cost V 4 bases and J 10 bases; bases outside gene matches: 10. The CDR3 spans 15 residues. Germline V gives CDR1 SGHRS, CDR2 YFSETQ. CDR3 in amino acids: CASSPGDRIESPLHF. CDR3 bases: TGCGCCAGCAGCCCCGGGGACAGGATAGAATCACCCCTCCACTTT.

The rearrangement joins TRBV6-5 to TRBJ2-7, with D perhaps matching TRBD2 (6 bases). The CDR3 is 14 amino acids. Per germline, CDR1 MNHEY and CDR2 SVGAGI. V was clipped by 6 bases and J by 2 bases, with 14 bases between them. The chain's CDR3 is CASRGRTDPYEQYF. The CDR3 DNA reads TGTGCCAGCAGGGGGAGGACGGATCCCTACGAGCAGTACTTC.